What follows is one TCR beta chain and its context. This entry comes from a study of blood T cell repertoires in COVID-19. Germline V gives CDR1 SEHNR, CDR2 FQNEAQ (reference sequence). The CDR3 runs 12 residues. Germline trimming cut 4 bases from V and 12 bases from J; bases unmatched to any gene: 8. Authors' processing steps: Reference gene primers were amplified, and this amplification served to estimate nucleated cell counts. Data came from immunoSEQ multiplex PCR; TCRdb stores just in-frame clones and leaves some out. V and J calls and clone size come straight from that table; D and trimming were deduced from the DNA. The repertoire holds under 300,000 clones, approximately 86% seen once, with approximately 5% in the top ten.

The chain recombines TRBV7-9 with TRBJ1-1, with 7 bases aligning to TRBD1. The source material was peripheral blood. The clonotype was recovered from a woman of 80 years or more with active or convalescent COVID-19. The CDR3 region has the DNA TGTGCCAGCAGCTCCCCGACAGGGACGCCTTTCTTT. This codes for CASSSPTGTPFF.